These T cell receptor beta chains were read from a single sample in a study of blood T cell repertoires in COVID-19. The repertoire was sequenced with immunoSEQ multiplex PCR; TCRdb's copy has only in-frame clones and lacks some. The repertoire includes over 120,000 clones, over 70% of them detected once, and approximately 3.4% sits in the top ten. The specimen sequenced was peripheral blood. All receptors derive from a man aged 65 to 79 who had recovered from COVID-19. Both conserved end residues are part of each CDR3. The order of the fields is clone size, J gene, D gene, V gene, CDR3 DNA, CDR3 protein. D genes are given only for firm matches. The listing skips clone size in some rows; elsewhere it reads once, few, many or a size class.

clone size: NA; J gene: TRBJ1-1; D gene: NA; V gene: TRBV18; CDR3 DNA: TGTGCCAGCTCACCTCAGGGATACACTGAAGCTTTCTTT; CDR3 protein: CASSPQGYTEAFF
clone size: NA; J gene: TRBJ2-4; D gene: NA; V gene: TRBV5-8; CDR3 DNA: TGTGCCAGCAGCCCCGCGTTTGCTGTTCAGTACTTC; CDR3 protein: CASSPAFAVQYF
clone size: few; J gene: TRBJ2-7; D gene: TRBD2; V gene: TRBV5-1; CDR3 DNA: TGCGCCAGCAGTACCAGCGGGAGGTCCTGGGACGAGCAGTACTTC; CDR3 protein: CASSTSGRSWDEQYF
clone size: few; J gene: TRBJ2-5; D gene: TRBD2; V gene: TRBV4-2; CDR3 DNA: TGTGCCAGCAGCCAAGGTAGAGGACTAGCGGGATCCATGCACGAGACCCAGTACTTC; CDR3 protein: CASSQGRGLAGSMHETQYF
clone size: NA; J gene: TRBJ1-1; D gene: NA; V gene: TRBV2; CDR3 DNA: TGTGCCAGCAGCCGGAGGGACACTGAAGCTTTCTTT; CDR3 protein: CASSRRDTEAFF
clone size: NA; J gene: TRBJ2-2; D gene: TRBD2; V gene: TRBV15; CDR3 DNA: TGTGCCACCAGCAGAGGGGGGGGAGCCGGGGAGCTGTTTTTT; CDR3 protein: CATSRGGGAGELFF
clone size: NA; J gene: TRBJ1-1; D gene: NA; V gene: TRBV19; CDR3 DNA: TGTGCCAGTAGTCCGTTTAGGACAGCCGGTGGCGGCACTGAAGCTTTCTTT; CDR3 protein: CASSPFRTAGGGTEAFF
clone size: NA; J gene: TRBJ2-5; D gene: TRBD1; V gene: TRBV11-2; CDR3 DNA: TGTGCCAGCAGCTTAAGACAGGGGAGGCAAGAGACCCAGTACTTC; CDR3 protein: CASSLRQGRQETQYF
clone size: many; J gene: TRBJ1-5; D gene: NA; V gene: TRBV6-5; CDR3 DNA: TGTGCCAGCAGTCCCCAAGGGGAAAATCAGCCCCAGCATTTT; CDR3 protein: CASSPQGENQPQHF
clone size: NA; J gene: TRBJ1-2; D gene: TRBD1; V gene: TRBV30; CDR3 DNA: TGTGCCTGGAGTGGGTCGGGACAGGGGTTCGGCTACACCTTC; CDR3 protein: CAWSGSGQGFGYTF
clone size: NA; J gene: TRBJ2-7; D gene: NA; V gene: TRBV12-3/TRBV12-4; CDR3 DNA: TGTGCCAGCAGTGGACTGGGGTACTACGAGCAGTACTTC; CDR3 protein: CASSGLGYYEQYF
clone size: NA; J gene: TRBJ2-2; D gene: TRBD2; V gene: TRBV7-9; CDR3 DNA: TGTGCCAGCAGCTGGACTAGCGGGTTCGGGGAGCTGTTTTTT; CDR3 protein: CASSWTSGFGELFF
clone size: NA; J gene: TRBJ1-5; D gene: NA; V gene: TRBV19; CDR3 DNA: TGTGCCAGTAGACCAGGGACATCCGGTCAGCCCCAGCATTTT; CDR3 protein: CASRPGTSGQPQHF
clone size: few; J gene: TRBJ1-5; D gene: NA; V gene: TRBV7-9; CDR3 DNA: TGTGCCAGCAGCTCCACGACAGGACGGAATCAGCCCCAGCATTTT; CDR3 protein: CASSSTTGRNQPQHF
clone size: NA; J gene: TRBJ2-7; D gene: TRBD2; V gene: TRBV19; CDR3 DNA: TGTGCCAGTAGTCGCACACTGGGACTAGCGGGAGTAAACGAGCAGTACTTC; CDR3 protein: CASSRTLGLAGVNEQYF
clone size: once; J gene: TRBJ2-2; D gene: TRBD2; V gene: TRBV5-6; CDR3 DNA: TGTGCCAGCAGCTGGGCGGGACTAGCGAACACCGGGGAGCTGTTTTTT; CDR3 protein: CASSWAGLANTGELFF
clone size: few; J gene: TRBJ2-1; D gene: NA; V gene: TRBV29-1; CDR3 DNA: TGCAGCGTTGATGGACAGAGGAACAATGAGCAGTTCTTC; CDR3 protein: CSVDGQRNNEQFF
clone size: few; J gene: TRBJ2-7; D gene: TRBD1; V gene: TRBV6-5; CDR3 DNA: TGTGCCAGCAGCCAGGGGGTCACCTACGAGCAGTACTTC; CDR3 protein: CASSQGVTYEQYF
clone size: NA; J gene: TRBJ2-5; D gene: NA; V gene: TRBV5-4; CDR3 DNA: TGTGCCAGCAGCTTGGCCGACAGCCAAGAGACCCAGTACTTC; CDR3 protein: CASSLADSQETQYF
clone size: NA; J gene: TRBJ1-1; D gene: NA; V gene: TRBV11-2; CDR3 DNA: TGTGCCAGCAGCTTAGATAGCAGGGGGAACACTGAAGCTTTCTTT; CDR3 protein: CASSLDSRGNTEAFF
clone size: NA; J gene: TRBJ2-6; D gene: NA; V gene: TRBV12-3/TRBV12-4; CDR3 DNA: TGTGCCAGCAGCTCCTCTGGGGCCAACGTCCTGACTTTC; CDR3 protein: CASSSSGANVLTF
clone size: few; J gene: TRBJ2-1; D gene: TRBD2; V gene: TRBV14; CDR3 DNA: TGTGCCAGCAGCCAAGATTCGCGGGAGCTGGGTGAGCAGTTCTTC; CDR3 protein: CASSQDSRELGEQFF
clone size: few; J gene: TRBJ2-2; D gene: NA; V gene: TRBV9; CDR3 DNA: TGTGCCAGCAGCGTAGCCGACAGGCCGCAGAACACCGGGGAGCTGTTTTTT; CDR3 protein: CASSVADRPQNTGELFF
clone size: NA; J gene: TRBJ1-2; D gene: TRBD1; V gene: TRBV7-9; CDR3 DNA: TGTGCCAGCAGCCCAGACAGGGATGTCTATGGCTACACCTTC; CDR3 protein: CASSPDRDVYGYTF
clone size: few; J gene: TRBJ2-3; D gene: TRBD2; V gene: TRBV7-2; CDR3 DNA: TGTGCCAGCAGCAACCGGGGGACTAGCGGGAGACTAGATACGCAGTATTTT; CDR3 protein: CASSNRGTSGRLDTQYF
clone size: NA; J gene: TRBJ1-1; D gene: NA; V gene: TRBV18; CDR3 DNA: TGTGCCAGCTCACCTATTATGAACACTGAAGCTTTCTTT; CDR3 protein: CASSPIMNTEAFF
clone size: NA; J gene: TRBJ2-7; D gene: NA; V gene: TRBV14; CDR3 DNA: TGTGCCAGCAGGTTAGCGTCGGGTTCCTACGAGCAGTACTTC; CDR3 protein: CASRLASGSYEQYF
clone size: NA; J gene: TRBJ2-3; D gene: NA; V gene: TRBV6-2/TRBV6-3; CDR3 DNA: TGTGCCAGCAGCCCTGATCTGGGAGCCACAGATACGCAGTATTTT; CDR3 protein: CASSPDLGATDTQYF
clone size: once; J gene: TRBJ2-3; D gene: NA; V gene: TRBV13; CDR3 DNA: TGTGCCAGCAGCTTAGGCCTGAGCGGAGGCAGCACAGATACGCAGTATTTT; CDR3 protein: CASSLGLSGGSTDTQYF
clone size: NA; J gene: TRBJ1-4; D gene: TRBD1; V gene: TRBV19; CDR3 DNA: TGTGCCAGTAGTATAATGACAGGGGGCGGCGAAAAACTGTTTTTT; CDR3 protein: CASSIMTGGGEKLFF
clone size: NA; J gene: TRBJ2-1; D gene: NA; V gene: TRBV6-6; CDR3 DNA: TGTGCCAGCAGTTACCTGGGCCCAGTAATGGATGAGCAGTTCTTC; CDR3 protein: CASSYLGPVMDEQFF
clone size: NA; J gene: TRBJ2-2; D gene: NA; V gene: TRBV11-3; CDR3 DNA: TGTGCCAGCAGCCCGGGCCCTACTTTCGGGGAGAACACCGGGGAGCTGTTTTTT; CDR3 protein: CASSPGPTFGENTGELFF
clone size: NA; J gene: TRBJ2-7; D gene: NA; V gene: TRBV12-3/TRBV12-4; CDR3 DNA: TGTGCCAGCAGCCCCGGGGATTACTACGAGCAGTACTTC; CDR3 protein: CASSPGDYYEQYF
clone size: NA; J gene: TRBJ2-1; D gene: NA; V gene: TRBV6-5; CDR3 DNA: TGTGCCAGCAGGGGGACTTCGAGCTCCTACAATGAGCAGTTCTTC; CDR3 protein: CASRGTSSSYNEQFF
clone size: NA; J gene: TRBJ2-7; D gene: TRBD2; V gene: TRBV10-2; CDR3 DNA: TGCGCCAGCTGTAGCGGGACCTTCAACTACGAGCAGTACTTC; CDR3 protein: CASCSGTFNYEQYF
clone size: NA; J gene: TRBJ2-7; D gene: TRBD1; V gene: TRBV27; CDR3 DNA: TGTGCCAGCAGTTTCTCGCGTAGGACAGGGGAGTACGAGCAGTACTTC; CDR3 protein: CASSFSRRTGEYEQYF
clone size: NA; J gene: TRBJ2-7; D gene: NA; V gene: TRBV12-3/TRBV12-4; CDR3 DNA: TGTGCCAGCAGTACCGGGATCGACTACGAGCAGTACTTC; CDR3 protein: CASSTGIDYEQYF
clone size: NA; J gene: TRBJ1-1; D gene: NA; V gene: TRBV6-5; CDR3 DNA: TGTGCCAGCAGTTACTCGGAGGGTATTACTGAAGCTTTCTTT; CDR3 protein: CASSYSEGITEAFF
clone size: NA; J gene: TRBJ2-2; D gene: TRBD2; V gene: TRBV10-1; CDR3 DNA: TGCGCCAGCACACGGAGTGAGCGGGATACCGGGGAGCTGTTTTTT; CDR3 protein: CASTRSERDTGELFF
clone size: NA; J gene: TRBJ2-1; D gene: TRBD2; V gene: TRBV4-1; CDR3 DNA: TGCGCCAGCAGCCAAGATCAAACTAGCGGTTACAATGAGCAGTTCTTC; CDR3 protein: CASSQDQTSGYNEQFF
clone size: NA; J gene: TRBJ1-4; D gene: TRBD1; V gene: TRBV19; CDR3 DNA: TGTGCCAGTAGTATTTCTTCCGGGACAGGGCAAGAAAAACTGTTTTTT; CDR3 protein: CASSISSGTGQEKLFF